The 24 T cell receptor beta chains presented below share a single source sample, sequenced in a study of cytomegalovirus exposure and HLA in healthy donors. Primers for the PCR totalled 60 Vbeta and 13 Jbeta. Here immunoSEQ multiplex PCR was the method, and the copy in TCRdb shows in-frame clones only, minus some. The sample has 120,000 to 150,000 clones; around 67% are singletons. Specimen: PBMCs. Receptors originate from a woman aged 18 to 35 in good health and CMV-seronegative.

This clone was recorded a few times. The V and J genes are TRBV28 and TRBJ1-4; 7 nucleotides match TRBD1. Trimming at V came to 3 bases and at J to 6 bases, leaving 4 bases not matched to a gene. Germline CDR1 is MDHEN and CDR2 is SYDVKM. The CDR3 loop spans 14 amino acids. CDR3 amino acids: CASSLDRSDEKLFF. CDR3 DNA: TGTGCCAGCAGTTTGGACAGGAGTGATGAAAAACTGTTTTTT.

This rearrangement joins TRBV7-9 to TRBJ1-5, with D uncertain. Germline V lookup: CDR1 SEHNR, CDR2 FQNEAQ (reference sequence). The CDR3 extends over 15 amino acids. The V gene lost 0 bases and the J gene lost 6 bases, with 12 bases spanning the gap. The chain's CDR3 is CASSLAQEPSQPQHF. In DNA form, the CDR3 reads TGTGCCAGCAGCTTAGCCCAGGAACCCAGTCAGCCCCAGCATTTT.

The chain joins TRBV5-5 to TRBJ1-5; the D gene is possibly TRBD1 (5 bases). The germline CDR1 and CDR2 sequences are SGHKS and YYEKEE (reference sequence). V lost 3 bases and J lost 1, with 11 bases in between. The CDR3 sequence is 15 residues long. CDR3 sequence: CASSSGMGSNQPQHF. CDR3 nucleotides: TGTGCCAGCAGCTCAGGGATGGGGAGCAATCAGCCCCAGCATTTT.

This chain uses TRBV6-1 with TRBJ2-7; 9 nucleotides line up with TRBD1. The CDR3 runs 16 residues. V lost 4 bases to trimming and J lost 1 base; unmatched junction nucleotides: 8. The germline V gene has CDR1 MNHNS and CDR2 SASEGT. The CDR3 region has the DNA TGTGCCAGCAGTGGGGCCCGACAGGGGGGTTCCTACGAGCAGTACGTC. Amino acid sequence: CASSGARQGGSYEQYV.

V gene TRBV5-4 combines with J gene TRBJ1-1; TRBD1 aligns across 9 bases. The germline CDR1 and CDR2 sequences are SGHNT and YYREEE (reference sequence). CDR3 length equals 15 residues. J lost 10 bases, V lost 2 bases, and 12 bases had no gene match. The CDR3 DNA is TGTGCCAGCAGCTTAAACACAGGGGGCGCATCACCAGCTTTCTTT. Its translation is CASSLNTGGASPAFF.

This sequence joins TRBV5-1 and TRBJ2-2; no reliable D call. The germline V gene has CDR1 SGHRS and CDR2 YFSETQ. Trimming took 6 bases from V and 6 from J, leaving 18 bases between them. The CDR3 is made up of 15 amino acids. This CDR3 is CASTTSGPPAGELFF. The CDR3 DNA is TGCGCCAGCACAACCTCAGGTCCTCCCGCCGGGGAGCTGTTTTTT.

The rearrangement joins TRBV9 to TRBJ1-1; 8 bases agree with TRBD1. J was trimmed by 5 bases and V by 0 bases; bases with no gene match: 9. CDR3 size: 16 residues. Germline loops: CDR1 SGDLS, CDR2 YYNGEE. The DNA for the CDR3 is TGTGCCAGCAGCGTAGTTGACAGGGGCTATGTGACTGAAGCTTTCTTT. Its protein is CASSVVDRGYVTEAFF.

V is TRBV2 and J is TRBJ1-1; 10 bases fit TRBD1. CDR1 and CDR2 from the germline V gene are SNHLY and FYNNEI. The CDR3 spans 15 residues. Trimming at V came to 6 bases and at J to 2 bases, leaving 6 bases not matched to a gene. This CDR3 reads CASRRQGAVNTEAFF. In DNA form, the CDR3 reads TGTGCCAGCAGACGACAGGGGGCGGTAAACACTGAAGCTTTCTTT.

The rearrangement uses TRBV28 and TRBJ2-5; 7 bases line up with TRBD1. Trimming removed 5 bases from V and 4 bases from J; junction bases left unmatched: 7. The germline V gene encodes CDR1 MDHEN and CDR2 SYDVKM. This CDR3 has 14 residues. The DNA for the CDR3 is TGTGCCAGCAGTCGGGGACAGAGCTTAGAGACCCAGTACTTC. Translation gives CASSRGQSLETQYF.

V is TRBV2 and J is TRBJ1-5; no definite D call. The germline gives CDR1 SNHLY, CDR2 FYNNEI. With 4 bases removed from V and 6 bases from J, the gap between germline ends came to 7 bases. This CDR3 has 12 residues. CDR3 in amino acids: CASSVGAQPQHF. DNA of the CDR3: TGTGCCAGCAGTGTGGGAGCTCAGCCCCAGCATTTT.

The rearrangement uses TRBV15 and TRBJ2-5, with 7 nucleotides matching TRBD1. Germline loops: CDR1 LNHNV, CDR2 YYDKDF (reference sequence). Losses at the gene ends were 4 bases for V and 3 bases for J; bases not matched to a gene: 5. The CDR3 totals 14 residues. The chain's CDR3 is CATSTRDREETQYF. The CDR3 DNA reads TGTGCCACCAGCACAAGGGACAGAGAAGAGACCCAGTACTTC.

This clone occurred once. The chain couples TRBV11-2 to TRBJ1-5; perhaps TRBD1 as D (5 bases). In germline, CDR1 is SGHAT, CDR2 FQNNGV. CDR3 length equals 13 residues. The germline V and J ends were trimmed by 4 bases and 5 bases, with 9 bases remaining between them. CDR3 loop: CASSSDTYQPQHF. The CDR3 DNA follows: TGTGCCAGCAGCTCGGACACCTATCAGCCCCAGCATTTT.

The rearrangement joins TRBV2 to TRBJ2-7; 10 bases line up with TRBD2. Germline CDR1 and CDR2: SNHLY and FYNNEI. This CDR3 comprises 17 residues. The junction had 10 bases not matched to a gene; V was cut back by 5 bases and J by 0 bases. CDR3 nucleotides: TGTGCCAGCAGTTTTTTAGGACTAGCGGATTCCTCCTACGAGCAGTACGTC. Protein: CASSFLGLADSSYEQYV.

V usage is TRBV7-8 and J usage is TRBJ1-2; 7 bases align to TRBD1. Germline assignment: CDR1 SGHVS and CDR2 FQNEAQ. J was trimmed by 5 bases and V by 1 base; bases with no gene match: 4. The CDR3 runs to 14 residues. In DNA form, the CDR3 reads TGTGCCAGCAGCTTAGGAGGACAGGCGTATGGCTACACCTTC. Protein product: CASSLGGQAYGYTF.

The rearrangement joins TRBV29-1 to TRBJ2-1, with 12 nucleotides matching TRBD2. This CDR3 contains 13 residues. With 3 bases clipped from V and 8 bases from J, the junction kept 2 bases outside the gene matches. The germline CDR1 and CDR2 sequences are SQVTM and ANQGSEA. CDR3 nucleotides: TGCAGCGTTGAGAGACTAGCGGGAGATGAGCAGTTCTTC. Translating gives CSVERLAGDEQFF.

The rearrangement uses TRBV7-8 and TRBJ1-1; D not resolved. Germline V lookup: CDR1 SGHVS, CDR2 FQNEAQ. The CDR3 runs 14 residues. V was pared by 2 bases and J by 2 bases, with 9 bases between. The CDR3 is CASSLLPGNTEAFF. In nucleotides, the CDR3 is TGTGCCAGCAGCTTATTGCCGGGAAACACTGAAGCTTTCTTT.

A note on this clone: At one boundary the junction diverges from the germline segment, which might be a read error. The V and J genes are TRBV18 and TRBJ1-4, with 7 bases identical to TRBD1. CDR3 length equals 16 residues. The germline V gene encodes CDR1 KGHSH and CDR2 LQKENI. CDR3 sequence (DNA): TGTGCCGGCTCACCACCCGTCAGGGGGTTCGATGAAAAACTGTTTTTT. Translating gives CAGSPPVRGFDEKLFF.

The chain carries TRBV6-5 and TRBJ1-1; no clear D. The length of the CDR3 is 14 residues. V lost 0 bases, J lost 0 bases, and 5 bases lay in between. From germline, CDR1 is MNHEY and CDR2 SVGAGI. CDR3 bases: TGTGCCAGCAGTTACTCCGGTATGAACACTGAAGCTTTCTTT. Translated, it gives CASSYSGMNTEAFF.

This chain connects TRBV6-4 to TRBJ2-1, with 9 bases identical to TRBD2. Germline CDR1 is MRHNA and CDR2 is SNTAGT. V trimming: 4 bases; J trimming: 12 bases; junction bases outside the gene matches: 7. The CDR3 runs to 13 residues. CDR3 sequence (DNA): TGTGCCAGCAGTGTGGGACTAGCCGGAGCGCAGTTCTTC. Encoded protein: CASSVGLAGAQFF.

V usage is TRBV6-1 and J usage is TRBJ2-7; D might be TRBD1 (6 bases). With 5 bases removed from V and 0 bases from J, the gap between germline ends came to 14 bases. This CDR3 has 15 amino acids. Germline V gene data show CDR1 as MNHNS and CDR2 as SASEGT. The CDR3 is CASSRTAGGSYEQYV. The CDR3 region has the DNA TGTGCCAGCAGTCGGACAGCTGGGGGCTCCTACGAGCAGTACGTC.

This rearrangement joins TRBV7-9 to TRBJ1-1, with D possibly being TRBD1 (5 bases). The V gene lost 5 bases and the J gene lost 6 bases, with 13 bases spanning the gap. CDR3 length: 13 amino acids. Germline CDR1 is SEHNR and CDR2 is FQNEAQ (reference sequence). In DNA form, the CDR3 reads TGTGCCAGCAGCCCAGGGCTAGGGGCTGAAGCTTTCTTT. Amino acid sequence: CASSPGLGAEAFF.

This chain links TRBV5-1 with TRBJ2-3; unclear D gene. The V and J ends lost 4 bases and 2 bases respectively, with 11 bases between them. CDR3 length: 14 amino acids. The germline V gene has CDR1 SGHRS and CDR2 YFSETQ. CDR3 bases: TGCGCCAGCAGCAAAGAACGACTCACAGATACGCAGTATTTT. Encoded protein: CASSKERLTDTQYF.

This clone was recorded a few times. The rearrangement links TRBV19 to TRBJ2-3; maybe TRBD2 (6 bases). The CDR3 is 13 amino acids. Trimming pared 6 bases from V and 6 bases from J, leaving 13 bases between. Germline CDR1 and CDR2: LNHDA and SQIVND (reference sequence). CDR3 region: CASRIAGLDTQYF. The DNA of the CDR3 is TGTGCCAGTAGAATCGCGGGGTTGGATACGCAGTATTTT.

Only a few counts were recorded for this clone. Here the CDR3 reads CASSSRLRGKAGELFF. CDR3 nucleotides: TGTGCCAGCAGCTCGCGTCTGCGGGGCAAAGCCGGGGAGCTGTTTTTT. The chain combines TRBV11-3 with TRBJ2-2, with D perhaps matching TRBD2 (6 bases). CDR1 and CDR2 (germline): SGHNT, YENEEA. Trimming cost V 4 bases and J 6 bases, with 18 bases left between them. The CDR3 runs 16 residues.